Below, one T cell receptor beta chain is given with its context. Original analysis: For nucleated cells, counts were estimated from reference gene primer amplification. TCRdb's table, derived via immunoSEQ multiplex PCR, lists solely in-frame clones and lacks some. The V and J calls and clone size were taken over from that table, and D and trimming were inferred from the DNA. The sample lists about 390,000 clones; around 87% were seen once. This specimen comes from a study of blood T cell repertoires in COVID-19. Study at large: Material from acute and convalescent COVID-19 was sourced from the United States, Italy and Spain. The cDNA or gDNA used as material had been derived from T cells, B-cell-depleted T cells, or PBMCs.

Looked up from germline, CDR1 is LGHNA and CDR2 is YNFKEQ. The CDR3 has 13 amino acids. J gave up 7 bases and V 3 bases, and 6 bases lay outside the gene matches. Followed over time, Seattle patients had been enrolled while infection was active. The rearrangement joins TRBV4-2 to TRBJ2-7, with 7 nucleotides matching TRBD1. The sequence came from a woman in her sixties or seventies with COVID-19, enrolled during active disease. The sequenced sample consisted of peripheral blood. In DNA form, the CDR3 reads TGTGCCAGCAGCCAGCTGACAGGGCTTGAGCAGTACTTC. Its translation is CASSQLTGLEQYF.